This passage covers 5 T cell receptor beta chains from one sample sequenced in a study of T cell repertoires in cytomegalovirus infection. TCRdb processed the reads anew with MiXCR; each CDR3 protein has one entry. The profile shows about 450,000 distinct CDR3 sequences, 31% of them singletons. The sample taken for sequencing was PBMCs. These receptors all come from a human donor in good health (CMV status not recorded). Some clones in this sample may be carry-over from other donors' samples.

This chain uses TRBV7-2 with TRBJ2-7, with 7 bases fitting TRBD1. Germline-derived CDR1 and CDR2 are SGHTA and FQGNSA. The CDR3 loop spans 17 amino acids. V lost 2 bases to trimming and J lost 3 bases; unmatched junction nucleotides: 13. The CDR3 nucleotides read TGTGCCAGCAGCTTACCTTTAAAGGGACAGCCAAACTACGAGCAGTACTTC. It translates to CASSLPLKGQPNYEQYF.

The chain has TRBV3-1 and TRBJ1-1, with D tentatively TRBD1 (5 bases). V dropped 5 bases and J dropped 0 bases, with 13 bases sitting between them. The CDR3 is 15 residues long. Germline assignment: CDR1 LGHDT and CDR2 YNNKEL (reference sequence). The CDR3 DNA reads TGTGCCAGCAGCGCGAGGGGCGGTCTGAACACTGAAGCTTTCTTT. The encoded protein is CASSARGGLNTEAFF. The full variable domain, its missing parts supplied by reference TRBV3-1 and TRBJ1-1, is DTAVSQTPKYLVTQMGNDKSIKCEQNLGHDTMYWYKQDSKKFLKIMFSYNNKELIINETVPNRFSPKSPDKAHLNLHINSLELGDSAVYFCASSARGGLNTEAFFGQGTRLTVV.

This clonotype has just one count. This chain joins TRBV20-1 and TRBJ1-1; no reliable D call. The CDR3 length is 15 residues. V was shortened by 5 bases and J by 0 bases, with 16 bases between the two germline ends. Germline values: CDR1 DFQATT, CDR2 SNEGSKA (reference sequence). The CDR3 DNA sequence: TGCAGTGCTCTCCGAGGGCCCATATTGAACACTGAAGCTTTCTTT. It codes for CSALRGPILNTEAFF.

The V and J genes are TRBV19 and TRBJ1-2; D gene uncertain. V lost 10 bases, J lost 4 bases, and 16 bases lay in between. Germline V gene sequence: CDR1 LNHDA, CDR2 SQIVND (reference sequence). This CDR3 is built from 13 residues. The CDR3 region is CATSSQTIYGYTF. CDR3 nucleotide sequence: TGTGCCACCTCGTCCCAAACCATCTATGGCTACACCTTC. Supplemented by reference TRBV19 and TRBJ1-2, the full variable domain reads DGGITQSPKYLFRKEGQNVTLSCEQNLNHDAMYWYRQDPGQGLRLIYYSQIVNDFQKGDIAEGYSVSREKKESFPLTVTSAQKNPTAFYLCATSSQTIYGYTFGSGTRLTVV.

V gene TRBV28 combines with J gene TRBJ1-1; D is undetermined. Trimming pared 6 bases from V and 0 bases from J, leaving 26 bases between. Looked up from germline, CDR1 is MDHEN and CDR2 is SYDVKM. This CDR3 is 19 amino acids long. The CDR3 region has the DNA TGTGCCAGCAGGAAAAAGGTCGGGATTTGGCCCAGCGTGAACACTGAAGCTTTCTTT. Protein sequence: CASRKKVGIWPSVNTEAFF.